The sequence of this T cell receptor beta chain was determined in a study of blood T cell repertoires in COVID-19. Study-level information: Samples taken during acute and convalescent COVID-19 were collected in the United States, Italy and Spain. Sample material is recorded as cDNA or gDNA derived from T cells, B-cell-depleted T cells, or PBMCs.

How the authors handled the data: Reference gene primers were amplified, and this amplification served to estimate nucleated cell counts. Sequencing used immunoSEQ multiplex PCR; TCRdb keeps in-frame clones, though not all of them. The V and J calls and clone size were taken over from that table, and D and trimming were inferred from the DNA. The table lists over 200,000 clones, 75% to 90% of them singletons. V lost 4 bases to trimming and J lost 3 bases, with 13 bases between them. Germline V gene sequence: CDR1 SGHRS, CDR2 YFSETQ. The CDR3 totals 15 residues. This clone has only one observation. This TCR was recovered from a man aged 55-75 years who had recovered from COVID-19. The V and J genes are TRBV5-1 and TRBJ1-4, with D perhaps TRBD1 (6 bases). The specimen was peripheral blood. The DNA of the CDR3 is TGCGCCAGCAGCCCGGGGGGCGCGCCTAATGAAAAACTGTTTTTT. This sequence encodes CASSPGGAPNEKLFF.